This note documents a single T cell receptor beta chain sequence. Germline CDR1 is SGHTA and CDR2 is FQGNSA. This CDR3 contains 17 residues. Unmatched junction bases numbered 10, after V lost 2 bases and J lost 5 bases. TCRdb reprocessed the 5' RACE reads with MiXCR, giving one entry per CDR3 protein. The table shows 140,000 to 150,000 distinct CDR3 sequences, with approximately 4% occurring only once. This sample was taken from a study of identical twins. The V and J genes are TRBV7-2 and TRBJ2-3; TRBD2 agrees at 10 bases. The specimen sequenced was memory T cells sorted from blood. The sequence derives from a man younger than 35 in good health. Here the CDR3 DNA reads TGTGCCAGCAGCTTATCACTAGCGGGATCGGGGGGAGATACGCAGTATTTT. Amino acids: CASSLSLAGSGGDTQYF.